The next 8 T cell receptor beta chains were all read from a single sample in a study of T cell changes during pregnancy in multiple sclerosis. Sequenced by immunoSEQ multiplex PCR; TCRdb stores in-frame clones only, minus some. The sample includes 90,000 to 120,000 clones, roughly 92% seen only once; the top ten take more than 0.65%. The sequences come from peripheral blood, collected in the third trimester of pregnancy. All receptors derive from a female donor in good health, enrolled as a control in a pregnancy study.

The V gene is TRBV7-2, the J gene TRBJ2-3; 9 bases map to TRBD2. The CDR3 contains 15 residues. Germline lookup yields CDR1 SGHTA and CDR2 FQGNSA. V shed 5 bases and J 6 bases; nucleotides not matched to a gene: 9. The CDR3 loop reads CASSALAGASDTQYF. The CDR3 nucleotides read TGTGCCAGCAGCGCCTTAGCGGGGGCATCGGATACGCAGTATTTT.

The CDR3 DNA sequence: TGTGCCAGCAGCGTGAACAGGGCGGGAAACACCATATATTTT. It yields the protein CASSVNRAGNTIYF. The genes are TRBV9 and TRBJ1-3, with a tentative D call TRBD1 (6 bases). The V gene lost 2 bases and the J gene lost 4 bases, with 10 bases spanning the gap. The CDR3 totals 14 residues. CDR1 and CDR2 (germline): SGDLS, YYNGEE.

The gene calls are TRBV30 and TRBJ1-2; TRBD1 might be the D (5 bases). CDR3 length equals 12 residues. Germline assignment: CDR1 GTSNPN and CDR2 SVGIG (reference sequence). Trimming removed 0 bases from V and 5 bases from J, with 7 bases in between. CDR3 DNA: TGTGCCTGGAGTGTACGGGGGTATGGCTACACCTTC. This codes for CAWSVRGYGYTF.

The chain joins TRBV15 to TRBJ1-2, with D uncertain. CDR1 and CDR2 from the germline V gene are LNHNV and YYDKDF (reference sequence). The CDR3 is 14 amino acids. Trimming took off 0 bases at V and 4 bases at J, with 9 bases between the two ends. In DNA form, the CDR3 reads TGTGCCACCAGCAGAGATCGGGGATCCTATGGCTACACCTTC. It yields the protein CATSRDRGSYGYTF.

The chain uses TRBV10-3 and TRBJ1-2; D is possibly TRBD1 (6 bases). V was shortened by 0 bases and J by 3 bases, with 11 bases between the two germline ends. From germline, CDR1 is ENHRY and CDR2 SYGVKD. The CDR3 contains 15 residues. Written as DNA, the CDR3 is TGTGCCATCAGTGAGTCTTACAGGGCTGACTATGGCTACACCTTC. This encodes CAISESYRADYGYTF.

The chain uses TRBV19 and TRBJ1-2; unclear D gene. Germline lookup yields CDR1 LNHDA and CDR2 SQIVND (reference sequence). V lost 2 bases and J lost 5, with 15 bases in between. This CDR3 is built from 15 residues. CDR3 DNA sequence: TGTGCCAGTAGTATAAGGCTCGACTTTATATATGGCTACACCTTC. It translates to CASSIRLDFIYGYTF.

J is TRBJ1-2 and V is TRBV19, with 7 bases lining up with TRBD1. The V and J ends lost 8 bases and 3 bases, in that order; junction bases with no gene match: 12. Germline lookup yields CDR1 LNHDA and CDR2 SQIVND (reference sequence). The CDR3 contains 15 residues. The CDR3 region has the DNA TGTGCCAGTTTGGGAGCAGGGGGATCGGACTATGGCTACACCTTC. It is translated as CASLGAGGSDYGYTF.

The chain recombines TRBV27 with TRBJ1-2, with D perhaps matching TRBD1 (5 bases). The CDR3 consists of 14 residues. Between the trimmed V and J ends, which lost 3 bases and 8 bases, there was a span of 16 bases. Germline CDR1 reads MNHEY; CDR2 reads SMNVEV (reference sequence). CDR3 amino acids: CASSFRQGFKGYTF. The CDR3 DNA follows: TGTGCCAGCAGTTTTCGGCAGGGTTTTAAGGGCTACACCTTC.